These 30 T cell receptor beta chains originate from one sample sequenced in a study of early T cells in non-severe SARS-CoV-2 infection. TCRdb called the 5' RACE reads again in MiXCR, with one record for every CDR3 protein. The sample has tens of thousands of distinct CDR3 sequences; 10% to 15% are singletons. The sample in question was whole blood, obtained at baseline. The source is an adult who was a healthcare worker with PCR-confirmed SARS-CoV-2 infection or an uninfected control (not recorded which).

The chain joins TRBV20-1 to TRBJ2-7, with 8 bases lining up with TRBD2. The CDR3 length is 13 residues. The ends lost 6 bases at V and 2 bases at J; junction bases unmatched: 6. Germline loops: CDR1 DFQATT, CDR2 SNEGSKA (reference sequence). The CDR3 sequence: CSAPGTSTYEQYF. The CDR3 DNA sequence: TGCAGTGCGCCCGGGACTAGTACCTACGAGCAGTACTTC.

The chain recombines TRBV11-2 with TRBJ2-4; the D gene is possibly TRBD2 (6 bases). Germline-derived CDR1 and CDR2 are SGHAT and FQNNGV. Trimming stripped 1 base from V and 6 bases from J, with 16 bases between. This CDR3 has 16 residues. The CDR3 loop is CASSLVGGVRGNIQYF. CDR3 DNA: TGTGCCAGCAGCTTAGTCGGAGGGGTTCGGGGAAACATTCAGTACTTC. The full variable domain, with the rest looked up from reference TRBV11-2 and TRBJ2-4, is EAGVAQSPRYKIIEKRQSVAFWCNPISGHATLYWYQQILGQGPKLLIQFQNNGVVDDSQLPKDRFSAERLKGVDSTLKIQPAKLEDSAVYLCASSLVGGVRGNIQYFGAGTRLSVL.

This clonotype has at least ten counts. The chain couples TRBV6-2 or TRBV6-3 to TRBJ1-1; maybe TRBD1 (5 bases). Trimming took 4 bases from V and 5 from J, leaving 23 bases between them. The CDR3 extends over 17 amino acids. Germline values: CDR1 MNHEY, CDR2 SVGEGT. This chain's CDR3 is CASSLPGGGTPRTEAFF. The CDR3 region has the DNA TGTGCCAGCAGTTTACCCGGCGGAGGGACCCCTAGAACTGAAGCTTTCTTT.

This clonotype was picked up many times. The chain links TRBV12-3 or TRBV12-4 to TRBJ2-2; possible D gene TRBD2, 6 bases. The V gene lost 4 bases and the J gene lost 5 bases, with 8 bases spanning the gap. This CDR3 is built from 13 residues. The CDR3 nucleotides read TGTGCCAGCAGTTATGGGGGGACCGGGGAGCTGTTTTTT. It encodes CASSYGGTGELFF.

This clonotype was seen a few times. This chain joins TRBV20-1 and TRBJ1-1, with TRBD1 identical over 10 bases. Germline V gene data show CDR1 as DFQATT and CDR2 as SNEGSKA (reference sequence). The trim removed 5 bases at V and 5 bases at J, leaving 5 bases unmatched. This CDR3 is built from 13 residues. The CDR3, as DNA: TGCAGTGCTCGACAGGGGGCAGGGACTGAAGCTTTCTTT. Amino acid sequence: CSARQGAGTEAFF.

This clonotype turned up a few times. V usage is TRBV7-9 and J usage is TRBJ2-1; 7 nucleotides align to TRBD1. J lost 4 bases, V lost 2 bases, and 8 bases had no gene match. Germline CDR1 reads SEHNR; CDR2 reads FQNEAQ (reference sequence). The CDR3 covers 16 residues. CDR3 sequence (DNA): TGTGCCAGCAGCTTATGGACAGGACGGTCTTACAATGAGCAGTTCTTC. This codes for CASSLWTGRSYNEQFF.

The chain uses TRBV6-6 and TRBJ2-7, with TRBD1 matching 8 bases. This CDR3 spans 13 amino acids. Losses at the gene ends were 5 bases for V and 3 bases for J; bases not matched to a gene: 3. CDR1 and CDR2 (germline): MNHNY, SVGAGI (reference sequence). CDR3 in amino acids: CASSMGQDYEQYF. The CDR3 DNA follows: TGTGCCAGCAGTATGGGACAGGACTACGAGCAGTACTTC.

This clonotype occurred a few times. This sequence joins TRBV24-1 and TRBJ2-3; D might be TRBD2 (5 bases). V lost 10 bases and J lost 0, with 16 bases in between. The CDR3 totals 15 residues. The V gene's germline CDR1 is KGHDR and CDR2 SFDVKD. CDR3 protein: CATLVGGPSTDTQYF. In DNA, the CDR3 is TGTGCCACACTTGTCGGCGGGCCTAGCACAGATACGCAGTATTTT.

As concerns this clonotype: An end of the junction does not agree with germline; a read error may underlie this. The chain is built from TRBV29-1 and TRBJ2-5; no clear D gene. Per the germline V gene, CDR1 is SQVTM and CDR2 is ANQGSEA. There are 13 residues in the CDR3. CDR3 nucleotide sequence: TGCGGCGTTGCCGCCGAGTACCAAGAGACCCAGTACTTC. Residues: CGVAAEYQETQYF.

This clonotype turned up a few times. The rearrangement links TRBV6-5 to TRBJ2-5, with 8 positions matching TRBD1. Germline V CDR1 and CDR2: MNHEY, SVGAGI. The CDR3 consists of 15 residues. With 4 bases clipped from V and 5 bases from J, the junction kept 9 bases outside the gene matches. CDR3 DNA: TGTGCCAGCAGTTCAGGGACAAACAGGGGGGAGACCCAGTACTTC. This sequence encodes CASSSGTNRGETQYF.

There are a few counts of this clonotype. This sequence joins TRBV12-3 or TRBV12-4 and TRBJ2-5; D may be TRBD1 (5 bases). The CDR3 consists of 13 residues. V was shortened by 5 bases and J by 3 bases, with 10 bases between the two germline ends. The CDR3 sequence is CASSLRQKETQYF. The CDR3, as DNA: TGTGCCAGCAGTCTGCGACAGAAAGAGACCCAGTACTTC.

This clonotype was seen only a few times. The chain combines TRBV7-9 with TRBJ2-7; possibly TRBD2 for D (6 bases). Germline values: CDR1 SEHNR, CDR2 FQNEAQ (reference sequence). The CDR3 runs to 16 residues. V shed 0 bases and J shed 1 base, with 13 bases lying between them. The CDR3 is CASSLAPRRGSYEQYF. CDR3 DNA sequence: TGTGCCAGCAGCTTAGCGCCACGTCGGGGGTCCTACGAGCAGTACTTC.

The rearrangement uses TRBV7-9 and TRBJ1-1; 7 nucleotides align to TRBD1. The V gene end was trimmed by 3 bases and the J gene end by 3 bases; junction bases not matched to a gene: 13. The CDR3 covers 17 residues. Germline V gene data show CDR1 as SEHNR and CDR2 as FQNEAQ (reference sequence). CDR3 protein: CASSFPRGGGADTEAFF. CDR3 coding DNA: TGTGCCAGCAGCTTTCCCAGGGGAGGGGGCGCAGACACTGAAGCTTTCTTT. Together with reference TRBV7-9 and TRBJ1-1, the CDR3 gives the full variable domain: DTGVSQNPRHKITKRGQNVTFRCDPISEHNRLYWYRQTLGQGPEFLTYFQNEAQLEKSRLLSDRFSAERPKGSFSTLEIQRTEQGDSAMYLCASSFPRGGGADTEAFFGQGTRLTVV.

In its sample, this clonotype was seen a few times. The rearrangement links TRBV6-6 to TRBJ1-5; 7 positions agree with TRBD1. The CDR3 covers 13 residues. After removal of 10 bases from V and 3 bases from J, the junction contained 6 bases not matched to a gene. CDR1 is MNHNY, CDR2 SVGAGI, per germline (reference sequence). CDR3 residues: CATNRGPNQPQHF. DNA for the CDR3: TGTGCCACCAACAGGGGCCCCAATCAGCCCCAGCATTTT.

This clonotype has only a few counts. The rearrangement joins TRBV27 to TRBJ2-7; a possible D gene is TRBD2 (10 bases). The CDR3 totals 17 residues. Germline V gene lookup returns CDR1 MNHEY and CDR2 SMNVEV (reference sequence). V was shortened by 5 bases and J by 6 bases, with 26 bases between the two germline ends. Written as DNA, the CDR3 is TGTGCCAGCAGTCTTACAGGGGGCCTAGCGGGAGAGGGCGAGCAGTACTTC. Translated, it gives CASSLTGGLAGEGEQYF.

This chain connects TRBV11-2 to TRBJ1-1; tentatively, D is TRBD1 (5 bases). The CDR3 runs 15 residues. Looked up from germline, CDR1 is SGHAT and CDR2 is FQNNGV. Trimming shortened V by 5 bases and J by 0 bases, and 13 bases separated the two germline ends. The CDR3 protein is CASSPGRQLNTEAFF. Here the CDR3 DNA reads TGTGCCAGCAGCCCCGGCCGACAGCTGAACACTGAAGCTTTCTTT.

The rearrangement links TRBV27 to TRBJ2-2; possible D gene TRBD1, 7 bases. The CDR3 is 18 residues long. CDR1 and CDR2 (germline): MNHEY, SMNVEV (reference sequence). Trimming removed 10 bases from V and 0 bases from J, with 24 bases in between. The CDR3 region has the DNA TGTGCCACCGCTTTCAGGGGGGCGGCGGGGACGAACACCGGGGAGCTGTTTTTT. It codes for CATAFRGAAGTNTGELFF.

There are a few counts of this clonotype. This chain links TRBV7-6 with TRBJ1-4, with TRBD1 matching over 8 bases. CDR1 SGHVS and CDR2 FNYEAQ come from the germline V gene. The V and J ends lost 5 bases and 6 bases, in that order; junction bases with no gene match: 14. This CDR3 is 17 amino acids long. The CDR3 DNA reads TGTGCCAGCAGCCCCCATCGCGTGGGACAGGAGGATGAAAAACTGTTTTTT. It specifies CASSPHRVGQEDEKLFF.

This clonotype has more than one count but fewer than ten. V usage is TRBV19 and J usage is TRBJ2-1; TRBD1 matches at 11 bases. This CDR3 has 16 residues. After removal of 1 base from V and 12 bases from J, the junction contained 11 bases not matched to a gene. Germline assignment: CDR1 LNHDA and CDR2 SQIVND (reference sequence). The CDR3 nucleotides are TGTGCCAGTAGTATAGCTGGGACAGGGGGAGCAAAGGCGCAGTTCTTC. Translating it yields CASSIAGTGGAKAQFF.

Only a few counts were recorded for this clonotype. The V and J genes are TRBV5-1 and TRBJ1-1; D not resolved. The V gene's germline CDR1 is SGHRS and CDR2 YFSETQ. This CDR3 is 13 amino acids long. With 2 bases removed from V and 1 base from J, the gap between germline ends came to 6 bases. In nucleotides, the CDR3 is TGCGCCAGCAGCTTACTGGGGAACACTGAAGCTTTCTTT. Its protein is CASSLLGNTEAFF.

The chain combines TRBV19 with TRBJ2-2; 8 bases align to TRBD2. Germline V gene sequence: CDR1 LNHDA, CDR2 SQIVND (reference sequence). The CDR3 is made up of 15 amino acids. With V trimmed by 7 bases and J by 6 bases, 10 bases remained unmatched. The CDR3 bases are TGTGCCAGTATCCACAATAGCGGGGAGCCCGGGGAGCTGTTTTTT. Translating gives CASIHNSGEPGELFF.

The chain combines TRBV11-2 with TRBJ1-1, with 9 bases that match TRBD1. Germline-derived CDR1 and CDR2 are SGHAT and FQNNGV. The CDR3 has 14 amino acids. V was clipped by 5 bases and J by 6 bases; unmatched bases: 7. The CDR3 is CASSIQGAVAEAFF. The CDR3 DNA follows: TGTGCCAGCAGCATACAGGGGGCGGTTGCTGAAGCTTTCTTT.

This clonotype was observed at least ten times. This chain connects TRBV25-1 to TRBJ2-7, with 9 positions matching TRBD1. The CDR3 is 17 amino acids. Germline V lookup: CDR1 MGHDK, CDR2 SYGVNS. Trimming at V came to 4 bases and at J to 5 bases, leaving 15 bases not matched to a gene. CDR3 in amino acids: CASSGYTGTGRRNEQYF. In nucleotides, the CDR3 is TGTGCCAGCAGTGGCTACACCGGGACAGGGAGGAGGAACGAGCAGTACTTC.

This clonotype was found a few times. The chain recombines TRBV20-1 with TRBJ1-2, with TRBD1 identical over 10 bases. The trim removed 6 bases at V and 3 bases at J, leaving 13 bases unmatched. Germline V gene data show CDR1 as DFQATT and CDR2 as SNEGSKA (reference sequence). The CDR3 is 16 amino acids. DNA of the CDR3: TGCAGTGCGCGGGGACAGGGGATTAGTGCTGACTATGGCTACACCTTC. This translates into CSARGQGISADYGYTF.

The chain links TRBV28 to TRBJ2-1; D gene ambiguous. This CDR3 spans 15 amino acids. V was shortened by 4 bases and J by 5 bases, with 15 bases between the two germline ends. Germline loops: CDR1 MDHEN, CDR2 SYDVKM. The CDR3, as DNA: TGTGCCAGCAGTTCACGACTGTTAGTTAACAATGAGCAGTTCTTC. This sequence encodes CASSSRLLVNNEQFF.

This clonotype turned up a few times. The J gene is TRBJ1-2, the V gene TRBV20-1; D not resolved. The V end lost 4 bases, the J end lost 5 bases, and 17 bases lay between the germline ends. Germline V gene lookup returns CDR1 DFQATT and CDR2 SNEGSKA (reference sequence). The CDR3 sequence is 14 residues long. CDR3 sequence reads: CSATLGPYLYGYTF. The DNA of the CDR3 is TGCAGTGCTACCCTCGGGCCATATCTATATGGCTACACCTTC.

The chain recombines TRBV28 with TRBJ2-1; tentatively, D is TRBD1 (6 bases). Trimming took 4 bases from V and 4 from J, leaving 8 bases between them. The CDR3 has 13 amino acids. Per germline, CDR1 MDHEN and CDR2 SYDVKM. The CDR3 sequence is CASSWDTYNEQFF. CDR3 coding DNA: TGTGCCAGCAGTTGGGACACTTACAATGAGCAGTTCTTC.

Only a few counts were recorded for this clonotype. The chain has TRBV20-1 and TRBJ2-7; 12 bases fit TRBD2. The length of the CDR3 is 16 residues. Trimming at V came to 3 bases and at J to 2 bases, leaving 8 bases not matched to a gene. CDR1 is DFQATT and CDR2 is SNEGSKA in the germline V gene (reference sequence). CDR3 bases: TGCAGTGCTAGTCCCCCGACTAGCGGGAGAACCTACGAGCAGTACTTC. This encodes CSASPPTSGRTYEQYF.

The chain couples TRBV6-2 or TRBV6-3 to TRBJ2-7, with a tentative D call TRBD2 (6 bases). V dropped 7 bases and J dropped 0 bases, with 16 bases sitting between them. The CDR3 totals 15 residues. Per the germline V gene, CDR1 is MNHEY and CDR2 is SVGEGT. DNA for the CDR3: TGTGCCAGCACCCGGGGCGGGGACCGCTCCTACGAGCAGTACTTC. It translates to CASTRGGDRSYEQYF.

This chain connects TRBV4-3 to TRBJ2-2; D tentatively reads TRBD1 or TRBD2 (5 bases each). Per germline, CDR1 LGHNA and CDR2 YSLEER. The CDR3 has 17 amino acids. V dropped 0 bases and J dropped 2 bases, with 13 bases sitting between them. In DNA, the CDR3 is TGCGCCAGCAGCCAAGATTTTGGGACGGTAAACACCGGGGAGCTGTTTTTT. It encodes CASSQDFGTVNTGELFF.